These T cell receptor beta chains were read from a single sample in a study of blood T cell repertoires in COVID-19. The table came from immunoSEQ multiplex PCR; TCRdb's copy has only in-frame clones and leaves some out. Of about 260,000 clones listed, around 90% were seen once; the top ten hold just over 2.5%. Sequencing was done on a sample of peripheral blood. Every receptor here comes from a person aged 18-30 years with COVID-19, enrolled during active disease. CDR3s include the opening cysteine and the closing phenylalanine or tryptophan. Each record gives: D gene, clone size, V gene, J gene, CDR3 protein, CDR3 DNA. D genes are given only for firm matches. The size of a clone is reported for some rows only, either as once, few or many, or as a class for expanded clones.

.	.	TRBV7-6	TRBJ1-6	CASSLEAGGNSPLHF	TGTGCCAGCAGCTTAGAGGCGGGAGGTAATTCACCCCTCCACTTT
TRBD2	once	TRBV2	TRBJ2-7	CASRIGGLAPYEQYF	TGTGCCAGCAGAATTGGTGGACTAGCTCCCTACGAGCAGTACTTC
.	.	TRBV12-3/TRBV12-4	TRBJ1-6	CASSEHENSPLHF	TGTGCCAGCAGTGAGCACGAGAATTCACCCCTCCACTTT
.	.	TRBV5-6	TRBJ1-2	CASNREGSWNYGYTF	TGTGCCAGCAACCGGGAGGGGTCATGGAACTATGGCTACACCTTC
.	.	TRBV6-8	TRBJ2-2	CASSSPQDNLNTGELFF	TGTGCCAGCAGTTCCCCACAGGACAACCTGAACACCGGGGAGCTGTTTTTT
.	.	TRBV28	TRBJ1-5	CASSLDGEPQHF	TGTGCCAGCAGTTTAGATGGAGAGCCCCAGCATTTT
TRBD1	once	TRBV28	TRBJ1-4	CASSAYRGATNEKLFF	TGTGCCAGCAGTGCCTACAGGGGGGCAACTAATGAAAAACTGTTTTTT
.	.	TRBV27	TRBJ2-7	CASSFYPGSYEQYF	TGTGCCAGCAGTTTCTACCCAGGGTCCTACGAGCAGTACTTC
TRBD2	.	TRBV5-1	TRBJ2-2	CASRSGGPSGNTGELFF	TGCGCCAGCAGATCTGGTGGCCCTAGCGGGAACACCGGGGAGCTGTTTTTT
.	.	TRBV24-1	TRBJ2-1	CATSDPGERGHNEQFF	TGTGCCACCAGTGACCCGGGAGAGAGAGGGCACAATGAGCAGTTCTTC
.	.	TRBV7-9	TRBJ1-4	CASSLGQAGGEKLFF	TGTGCCAGCAGCTTAGGACAGGCCGGTGGCGAAAAACTGTTTTTT
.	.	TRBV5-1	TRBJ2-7	CASSLSRDEQYF	TGCGCCAGCAGCTTATCCAGGGACGAGCAGTACTTC
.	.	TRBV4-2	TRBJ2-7	CASSQDVQGPYEQYF	TGTGCCAGCAGCCAAGATGTCCAGGGTCCTTACGAGCAGTACTTC
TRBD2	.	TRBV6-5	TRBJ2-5	CASSSPRTSGSGTQYF	TGTGCCAGCAGTTCTCCTCGGACTAGCGGGAGTGGGACCCAGTACTTC
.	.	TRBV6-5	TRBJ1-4	CATQSTGNEKLFF	TGTGCCACCCAGTCAACGGGTAATGAAAAACTGTTTTTT
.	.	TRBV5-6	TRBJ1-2	CASSLGGLDYGYTF	TGTGCCAGCAGCTTGGGGGGCCTAGACTATGGCTACACCTTC
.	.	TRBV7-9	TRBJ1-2	CASSPSGGQGYGYTF	TGTGCCAGCAGCCCTAGTGGGGGACAAGGCTATGGCTACACCTTC
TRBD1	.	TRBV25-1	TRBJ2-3	CASSEGGQGADTQYF	TGTGCCAGCAGTGAGGGTGGACAGGGAGCAGATACGCAGTATTTT
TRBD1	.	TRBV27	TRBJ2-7	CASSTGQGNYEQYF	TGTGCCAGCAGCACGGGACAGGGGAACTACGAGCAGTACTTC
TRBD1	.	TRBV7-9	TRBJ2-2	CATRYTQGRTGELFF	TGTGCCACCCGATACACACAGGGGCGGACCGGGGAGCTGTTTTTT
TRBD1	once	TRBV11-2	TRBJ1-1	CASSWGGTANTEAFF	TGTGCCAGCAGCTGGGGCGGGACAGCAAACACTGAAGCTTTCTTT
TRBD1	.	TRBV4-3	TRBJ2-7	CASSLKLGQGAYEQYF	TGCGCCAGCAGCCTGAAACTCGGACAGGGGGCCTACGAGCAGTACTTC
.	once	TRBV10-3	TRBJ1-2	CAIKGPGDRGYTF	TGTGCCATCAAGGGGCCGGGGGATCGTGGCTACACCTTC
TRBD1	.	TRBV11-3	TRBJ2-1	CASSLGVHGQGYDEQFF	TGTGCCAGCAGCTTAGGGGTCCACGGACAGGGTTATGATGAGCAGTTCTTC
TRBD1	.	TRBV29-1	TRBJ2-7	CSVKTGGGYEQYF	TGCAGCGTCAAGACAGGGGGAGGCTACGAGCAGTACTTC
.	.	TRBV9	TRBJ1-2	CASSVEQGSRGYTF	TGTGCCAGCAGCGTAGAACAGGGTAGCCGGGGCTACACCTTC
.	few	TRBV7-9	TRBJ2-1	CASSLAAGGYNEQFF	TGTGCCAGCAGCTTAGCGGCAGGGGGGTACAATGAGCAGTTCTTC
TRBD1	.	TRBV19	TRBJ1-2	CASRVQGGIGYGYTF	TGTGCCAGTAGAGTCCAGGGGGGAATCGGCTATGGCTACACCTTC
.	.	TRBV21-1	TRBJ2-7	CASGGQEAYEQYF	TGTGCCAGCGGAGGACAGGAGGCCTACGAGCAGTACTTC
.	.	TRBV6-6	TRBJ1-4	CASSSGVSLEKLFF	TGTGCCAGCAGTTCCGGAGTGTCCCTCGAAAAACTGTTTTTT
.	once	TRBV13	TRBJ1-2	CASSFSLEVPYGYTF	TGTGCCAGCAGCTTCTCCCTGGAGGTTCCCTATGGCTACACCTTC
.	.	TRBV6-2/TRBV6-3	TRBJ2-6	CASSYSPLSGANVLTF	TGTGCCAGCAGTTACTCTCCCCTCTCTGGGGCCAACGTCCTGACTTTC
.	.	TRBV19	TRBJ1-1	CASSPQGINTEAFF	TGTGCCAGTAGTCCACAGGGTATTAACACTGAAGCTTTCTTT
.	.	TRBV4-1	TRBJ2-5	CASSQAGPETQYF	TGCGCCAGCAGCCAAGCTGGGCCCGAGACCCAGTACTTC
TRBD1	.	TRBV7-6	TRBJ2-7	CASSQGQGHEQYF	TGTGCCAGCAGCCAGGGACAGGGCCACGAGCAGTACTTC
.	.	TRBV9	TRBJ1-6	CASSVGGTYNSPLHF	TGTGCCAGCAGCGTAGGGGGGACTTATAATTCACCCCTCCACTTT